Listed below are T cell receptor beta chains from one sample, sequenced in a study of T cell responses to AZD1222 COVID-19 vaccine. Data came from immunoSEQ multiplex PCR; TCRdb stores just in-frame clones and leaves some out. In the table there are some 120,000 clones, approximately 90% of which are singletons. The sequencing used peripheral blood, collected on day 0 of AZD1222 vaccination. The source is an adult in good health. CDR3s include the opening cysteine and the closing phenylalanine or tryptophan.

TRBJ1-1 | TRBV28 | CAILRGGSGNTEAFF
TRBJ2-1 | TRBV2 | CASASGSHEQFF
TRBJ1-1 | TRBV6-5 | CASTGQANTEAFF
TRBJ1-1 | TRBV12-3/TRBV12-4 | CASRDTTEAFF
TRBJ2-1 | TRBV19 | CASSIAPTAYNEQFF
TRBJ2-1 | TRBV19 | CASSILAGLNEQFF
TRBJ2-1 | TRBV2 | CASSAYNEQFF
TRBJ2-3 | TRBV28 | CASTDNVYLDTQYF
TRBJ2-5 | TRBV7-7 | CASSHPRQSETQYF
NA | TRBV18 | CASSPRLADYNEQFF
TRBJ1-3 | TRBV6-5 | CASRARGGNTIYF
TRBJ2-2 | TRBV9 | CASSVGVAEYTGELFF
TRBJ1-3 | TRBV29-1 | CSVQDSGNTIYF
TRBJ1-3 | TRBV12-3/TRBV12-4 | CASSDASGNTIYF
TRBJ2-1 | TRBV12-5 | CASGVTGGDEQFF
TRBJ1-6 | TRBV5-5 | CASSLNNSPLHF
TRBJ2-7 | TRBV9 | CASSTGTSGTYEQYF
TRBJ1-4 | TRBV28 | CASSPGGEDAEKLFF
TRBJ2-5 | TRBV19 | CASNNPSYGETQYF
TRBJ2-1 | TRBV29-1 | CSGTRGVGVYNEQFF
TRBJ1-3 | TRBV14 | CASSPLGTGPGNTIYF
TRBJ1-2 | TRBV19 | CASNLSPGQLDYGYTF
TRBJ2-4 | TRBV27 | CASSASLAGGPAQYF
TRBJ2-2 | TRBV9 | CASSVGRGPITGELFF
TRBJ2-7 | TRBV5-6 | CASSRLMGQGSYEQYF
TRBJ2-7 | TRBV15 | CATSRTSGYEQYF
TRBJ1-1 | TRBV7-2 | CASSLRANTEAFF
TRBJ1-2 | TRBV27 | CASSPFGQGGGSGYTF
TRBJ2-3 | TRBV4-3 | CASSQDVGQASWNTQYF
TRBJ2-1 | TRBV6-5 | CASSSFRGANNEQFF
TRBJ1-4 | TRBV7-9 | CASSPRDRPLTGKLFF
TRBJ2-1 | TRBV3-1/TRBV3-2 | CASSQSLGATSQNEQFF
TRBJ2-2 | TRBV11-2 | CASSLVGELFF
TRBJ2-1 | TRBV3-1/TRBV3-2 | CASSQVMSSGRGYNEQFF
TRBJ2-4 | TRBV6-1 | CASSEGGQTLAKNIQYF
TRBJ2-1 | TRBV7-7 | CASSPRWGSNYNEQFF
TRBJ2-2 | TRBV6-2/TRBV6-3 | CASSQDLGRFTGELFF
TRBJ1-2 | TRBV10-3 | CAISDEEINYGYTF
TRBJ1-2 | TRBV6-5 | CASREIGELTF
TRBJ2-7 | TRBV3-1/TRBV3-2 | CASSHRDYSGEQYF
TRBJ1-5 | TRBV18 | CASSPAQGNNQPQHF
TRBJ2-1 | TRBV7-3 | CASSLRLAGYNEQFF
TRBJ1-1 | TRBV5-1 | CASSVGTEGAEAFF